This T cell receptor beta chain originates from a study of T cell responses to AZD1222 COVID-19 vaccine. In this sample, this clone turned up once. The antigen remains unidentified. Trimming pared 1 base from V and 10 bases from J, leaving 12 bases between. The CDR3 sequence is 13 residues long. General study results and limits: With two AZD1222 doses given, Spike-specific TCR breadth and depth both rose. Vaccine-related CD4 TCRs covered spike, predominating at 160-218 and 743-854. Mostly white British, mostly female donors; authors suggested clonal diversity may be underestimated. Repertoire sampling happened only post peak T cell response.

Data came from immunoSEQ multiplex PCR; TCRdb stores just in-frame clones and leaves some out. This sample has 95,000 to 150,000 clones, with 75% to 95% found just once. The source is an adult who received the MenACWY meningococcal vaccine as a control. The chain is built from TRBV12-3 or TRBV12-4 and TRBJ2-3; a weak D match, TRBD1 (6 bases). The sample here was peripheral blood, taken 28 days after the second dose of the MenACWY control vaccine. This CDR3 is CASSLGGLAAQYF. CDR3 nucleotide sequence: TGTGCCAGCAGTTTAGGGGGGCTAGCTGCGCAGTATTTT.